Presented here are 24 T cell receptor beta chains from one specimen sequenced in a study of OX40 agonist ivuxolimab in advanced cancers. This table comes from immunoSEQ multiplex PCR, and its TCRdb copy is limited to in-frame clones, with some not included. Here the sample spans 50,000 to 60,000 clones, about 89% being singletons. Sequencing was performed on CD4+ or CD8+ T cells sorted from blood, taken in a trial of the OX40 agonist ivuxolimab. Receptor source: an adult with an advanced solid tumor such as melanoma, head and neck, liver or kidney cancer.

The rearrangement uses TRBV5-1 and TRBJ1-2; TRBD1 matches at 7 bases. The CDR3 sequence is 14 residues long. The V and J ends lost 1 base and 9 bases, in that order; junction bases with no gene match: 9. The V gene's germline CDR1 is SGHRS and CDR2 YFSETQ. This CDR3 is CASSLSGGQGSYTF. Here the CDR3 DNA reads TGCGCCAGCAGCTTGTCAGGGGGACAAGGAAGCTACACCTTC.

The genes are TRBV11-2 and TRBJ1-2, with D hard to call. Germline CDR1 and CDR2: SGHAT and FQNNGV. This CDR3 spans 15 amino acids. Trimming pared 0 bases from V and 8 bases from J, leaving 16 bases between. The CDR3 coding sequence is TGTGCCAGCAGCTTAGATATGGCGAGTCCAGGAGGCTACACCTTC. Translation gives CASSLDMASPGGYTF.

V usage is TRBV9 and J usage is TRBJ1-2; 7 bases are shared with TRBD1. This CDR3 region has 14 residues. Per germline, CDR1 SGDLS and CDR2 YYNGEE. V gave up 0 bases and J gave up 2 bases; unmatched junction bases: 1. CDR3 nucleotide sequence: TGTGCCAGCAGCGTAGAGGGGGCCAACTATGGCTACACCTTC. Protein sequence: CASSVEGANYGYTF.

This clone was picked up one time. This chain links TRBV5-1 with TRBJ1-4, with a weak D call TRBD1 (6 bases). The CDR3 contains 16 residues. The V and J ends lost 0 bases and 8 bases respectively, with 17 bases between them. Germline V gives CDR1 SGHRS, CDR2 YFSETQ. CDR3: CASSLGGRGKDEKLFF. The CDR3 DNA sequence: TGCGCCAGCAGCTTGGGGGGCAGGGGAAAGGACGAAAAACTGTTTTTT.

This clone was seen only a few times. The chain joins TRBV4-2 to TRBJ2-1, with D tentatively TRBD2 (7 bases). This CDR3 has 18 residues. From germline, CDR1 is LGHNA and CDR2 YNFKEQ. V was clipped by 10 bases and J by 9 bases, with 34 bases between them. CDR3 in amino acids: CAIFHPGGDTKMRSEQFF. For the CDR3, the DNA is TGTGCCATATTCCACCCTGGGGGGGACACGAAAATGCGGAGTGAGCAGTTCTTC.

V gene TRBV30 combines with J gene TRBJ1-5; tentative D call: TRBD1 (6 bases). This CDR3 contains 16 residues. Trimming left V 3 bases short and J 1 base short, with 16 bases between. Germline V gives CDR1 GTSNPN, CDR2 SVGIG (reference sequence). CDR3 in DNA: TGTGCCTGGAGGCCAAGACAGGCGTGGAGCAATCAGCCCCAGCATTTT. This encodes CAWRPRQAWSNQPQHF. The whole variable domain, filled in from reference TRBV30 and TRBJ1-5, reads SQTIHQWPATLVQPVGSPLSLECTVEGTSNPNLYWYRQAAGRGLQLLFYSVGIGQISSEVPQNLSASRPQDRQFILSSKKLLLSDSGFYLCAWRPRQAWSNQPQHFGDGTRLSIL.

The CDR3 nucleotides are TGTGCCAGCAGCGTAGGATCCGGGGGTATACACGAGCAGTACTTC. Translation gives CASSVGSGGIHEQYF. This chain links TRBV9 with TRBJ2-7, with TRBD2 as a possible D gene (6 bases). The V gene's germline CDR1 is SGDLS and CDR2 YYNGEE. V shed 0 bases and J shed 5 bases, with 15 bases lying between them. CDR3 length: 15 amino acids.

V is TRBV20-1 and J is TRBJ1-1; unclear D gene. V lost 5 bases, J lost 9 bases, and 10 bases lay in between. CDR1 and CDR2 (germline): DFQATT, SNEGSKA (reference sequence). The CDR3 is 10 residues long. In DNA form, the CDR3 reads TGCAGTGCTCGTGGTTCGCAAGCTTTCTTT. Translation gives CSARGSQAFF.

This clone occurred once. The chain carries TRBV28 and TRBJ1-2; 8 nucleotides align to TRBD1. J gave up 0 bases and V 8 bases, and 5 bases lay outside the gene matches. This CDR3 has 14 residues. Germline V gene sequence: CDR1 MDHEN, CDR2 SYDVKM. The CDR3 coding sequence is TGTGCCAGCGATTCAGGGGGCGCTAACTATGGCTACACCTTC. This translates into CASDSGGANYGYTF.

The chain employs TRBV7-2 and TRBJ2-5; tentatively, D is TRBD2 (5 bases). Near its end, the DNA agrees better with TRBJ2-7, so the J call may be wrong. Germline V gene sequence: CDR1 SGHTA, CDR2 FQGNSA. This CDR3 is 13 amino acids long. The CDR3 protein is CASSSGRRYEQYF. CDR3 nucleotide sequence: TGTGCCAGCAGCTCTGGACGGAGGTACGAGCAGTACTTC.

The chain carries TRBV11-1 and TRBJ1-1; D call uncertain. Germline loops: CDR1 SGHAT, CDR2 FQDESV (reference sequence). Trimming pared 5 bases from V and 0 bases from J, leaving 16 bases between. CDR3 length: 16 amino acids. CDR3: CASSPNGAGVNTEAFF. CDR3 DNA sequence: TGTGCCAGCAGCCCCAACGGCGCCGGGGTGAACACTGAAGCTTTCTTT.

The CDR3 reads CASSLSLNAVNYGYTF. CDR3 nucleotides: TGTGCCAGCAGTTTATCCCTAAATGCGGTGAACTATGGCTACACCTTC. The chain uses TRBV27 and TRBJ1-2; D call uncertain. CDR1 MNHEY and CDR2 SMNVEV come from the germline V gene (reference sequence). The CDR3 consists of 16 residues. Trimming pared 0 bases from V and 2 bases from J, leaving 13 bases between.

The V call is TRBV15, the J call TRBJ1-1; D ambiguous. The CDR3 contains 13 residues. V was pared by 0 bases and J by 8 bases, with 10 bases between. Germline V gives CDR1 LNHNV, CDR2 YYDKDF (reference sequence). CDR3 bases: TGTGCCACCAGCAGAGACCAAAGGTCAGAAGCTTTCTTT. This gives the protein CATSRDQRSEAFF. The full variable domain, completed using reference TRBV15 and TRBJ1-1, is DAMVIQNPRYQVTQFGKPVTLSCSQTLNHNVMYWYQQKSSQAPKLLFHYYDKDFNNEADTPDNFQSRRPNTSFCFLDIRSPGLGDTAMYLCATSRDQRSEAFFGQGTRLTVV.

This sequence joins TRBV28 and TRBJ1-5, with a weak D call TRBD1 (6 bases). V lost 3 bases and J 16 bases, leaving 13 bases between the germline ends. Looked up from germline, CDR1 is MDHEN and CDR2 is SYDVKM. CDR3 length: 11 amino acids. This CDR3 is CASSFLDSSHF. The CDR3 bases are TGTGCCAGCAGTTTCCTGGACAGTTCACATTTT. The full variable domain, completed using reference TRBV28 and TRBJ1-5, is DVKVTQSSRYLVKRTGEKVFLECVQDMDHENMFWYRQDPGLGLRLIYFSYDVKMKEKGDIPEGYSVSREKKERFSLILESASTNQTSMYLCASSFLDSSHFGDGTRLSIL.

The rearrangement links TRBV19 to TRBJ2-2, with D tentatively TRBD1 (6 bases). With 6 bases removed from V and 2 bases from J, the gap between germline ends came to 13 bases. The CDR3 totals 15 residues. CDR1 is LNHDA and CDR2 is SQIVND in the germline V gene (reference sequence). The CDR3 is CASSETGPNTGELFF. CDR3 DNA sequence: TGTGCCAGTAGCGAGACAGGCCCAAACACCGGGGAGCTGTTTTTT.

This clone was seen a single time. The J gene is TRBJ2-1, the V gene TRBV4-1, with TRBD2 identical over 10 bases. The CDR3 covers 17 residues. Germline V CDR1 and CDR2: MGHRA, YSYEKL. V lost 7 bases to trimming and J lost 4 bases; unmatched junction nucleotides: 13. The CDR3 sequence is CASTNINISGRYNEQFF. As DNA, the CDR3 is TGCGCCAGCACCAACATCAACATTAGCGGGAGGTACAATGAGCAGTTCTTC.

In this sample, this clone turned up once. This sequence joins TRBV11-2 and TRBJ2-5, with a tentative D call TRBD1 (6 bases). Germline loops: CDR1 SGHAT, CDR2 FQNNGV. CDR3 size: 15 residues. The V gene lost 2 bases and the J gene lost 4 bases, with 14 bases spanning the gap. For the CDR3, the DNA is TGTGCCAGCAGCTTAAACAGGGCTTTATCAGAGACCCAGTACTTC. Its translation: CASSLNRALSETQYF.

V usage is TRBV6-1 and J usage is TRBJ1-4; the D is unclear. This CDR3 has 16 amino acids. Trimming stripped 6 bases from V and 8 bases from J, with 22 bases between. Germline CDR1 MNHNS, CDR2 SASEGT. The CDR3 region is CASREPWTDLREKLFF. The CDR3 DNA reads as TGTGCCAGCAGAGAACCCTGGACGGACCTGCGGGAAAAACTGTTTTTT.

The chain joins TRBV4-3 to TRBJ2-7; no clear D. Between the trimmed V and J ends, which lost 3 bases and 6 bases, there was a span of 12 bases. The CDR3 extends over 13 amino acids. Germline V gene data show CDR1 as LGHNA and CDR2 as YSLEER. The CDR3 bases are TGCGCCAGCAGCCATGGCCGCCAACGCGAGCAGTACTTC. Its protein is CASSHGRQREQYF.

The CDR3 DNA reads as TGTGCCAGCAGCCCCGGGACTAGCGGGAGGTACTACAATGAGCAGTTCTTC. It translates to CASSPGTSGRYYNEQFF. V is TRBV11-3 and J is TRBJ2-1, with TRBD2 identical over 15 bases. The CDR3 has 17 amino acids. J gave up 3 bases and V 5 bases, and 5 bases lay outside the gene matches. From germline, CDR1 is SGHNT and CDR2 YENEEA. Combining the CDR3 with reference TRBV11-3 and TRBJ2-1 gives the whole variable domain EAGVVQSPRYKIIEKKQPVAFWCNPISGHNTLYWYLQNLGQGPELLIRYENEEAVDDSQLPKDRFSAERLKGVDSTLKIQPAELGDSAVYLCASSPGTSGRYYNEQFFGPGTRLTVL.

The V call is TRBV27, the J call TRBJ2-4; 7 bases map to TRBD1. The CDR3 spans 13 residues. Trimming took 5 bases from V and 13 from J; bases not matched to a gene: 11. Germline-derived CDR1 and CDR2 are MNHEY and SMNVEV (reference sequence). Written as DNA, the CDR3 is TGTGCCAGCAGTCAGACAGGGCCTTACCACCAGTACTTC. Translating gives CASSQTGPYHQYF.

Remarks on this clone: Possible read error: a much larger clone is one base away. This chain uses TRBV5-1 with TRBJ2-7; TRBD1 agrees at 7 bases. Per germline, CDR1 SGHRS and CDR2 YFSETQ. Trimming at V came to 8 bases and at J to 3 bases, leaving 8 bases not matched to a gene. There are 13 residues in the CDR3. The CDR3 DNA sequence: TGCGCCAGTCATGACAGGGCTGGCTACGAGCAGTACTTC. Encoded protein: CASHDRAGYEQYF.

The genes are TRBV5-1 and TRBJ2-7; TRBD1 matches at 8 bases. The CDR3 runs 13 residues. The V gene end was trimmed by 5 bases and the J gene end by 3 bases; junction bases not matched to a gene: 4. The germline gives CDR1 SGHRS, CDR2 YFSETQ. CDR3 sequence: CASRMGQVYEQYF. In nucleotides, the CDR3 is TGCGCCAGCAGGATGGGACAGGTCTACGAGCAGTACTTC. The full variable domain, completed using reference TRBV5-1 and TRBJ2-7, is KAGVTQTPRYLIKTRGQQVTLSCSPISGHRSVSWYQQTPGQGLQFLFEYFSETQRNKGNFPGRFSGRQFSNSRSEMNVSTLELGDSALYLCASRMGQVYEQYFGPGTRLTVT.

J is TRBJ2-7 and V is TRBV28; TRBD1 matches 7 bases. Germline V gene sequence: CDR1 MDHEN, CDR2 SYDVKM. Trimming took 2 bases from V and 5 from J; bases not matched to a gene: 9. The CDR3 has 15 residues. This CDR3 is CASSLGTAGSHEQYF. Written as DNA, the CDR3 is TGTGCCAGCAGTTTAGGGACAGCAGGATCCCACGAGCAGTACTTC.